The clone carrying this T cell receptor (beta chain) was detected a few times. The antigen is undetermined. Trimming cost V 3 bases and J 5 bases, with 10 bases left between them. The CDR3 contains 14 residues. Germline CDR1 reads LGHNA; CDR2 reads YSLEER. TCRdb re-derived calls from the 5' RACE reads in MiXCR, one entry per CDR3 protein. The sample includes about 340,000 distinct CDR3 sequences, approximately 8% of them seen just once. The data originate from a study of CD8 T cells in ankylosing spondylitis. Regarding the study as a whole: Several highly homologous variants made up a TCR beta motif, and this motif appeared characteristic of ankylosing spondylitis blood. Earlier reports found some motif variants in synovial fluid and blood in reactive arthritis.

The chain combines TRBV4-3 with TRBJ2-2, with a possible D match to TRBD1 (6 bases). This TCR derives from a male donor with ankylosing spondylitis. The sequenced sample consisted of blood, either unsorted or a sorted T cell fraction (not recorded which). This CDR3 is CASSHATGTGELFF. The DNA of the CDR3 is TGCGCCAGCAGCCATGCTACAGGGACCGGGGAGCTGTTTTTT.